These T cell receptor beta chains were read from a single sample in a study of neurological immune-mediated disorders. TCRdb called the 5' RACE reads again in MiXCR, with one record for every CDR3 protein. The profile shows approximately 47,000 distinct CDR3 sequences, 9.5% to 15% of them singletons. Sequencing input: PBMCs. Every receptor here comes from a male donor with HTLV-1-associated myelopathy (HAM/TSP). The CDR3 runs from the conserved cysteine through the conserved F or W. D genes are given only for firm matches. Part of the rows lack a size; the others show once, few, many or a class for expanded clones.

j_call	d_call	clone_size	v_call	cdr3_aa	cdr3_nt
TRBJ2-1	.	many	TRBV3-1	CASSQVQDYNEQFF	TGTGCCAGCAGCCAAGTCCAAGACTACAATGAGCAGTTCTTC
TRBJ2-2	.	.	TRBV6-5	CASTMGRMAGELFF	TGTGCCAGCACTATGGGGAGGATGGCCGGGGAGCTGTTTTTT
TRBJ2-3	TRBD2	many	TRBV7-2	CASSTSGGASDTQYF	TGTGCCAGCAGCACGAGCGGGGGGGCCTCAGATACGCAGTATTTT
TRBJ1-1	TRBD1	many	TRBV7-3	CASSPSTGQNTEAFF	TGTGCCAGCAGCCCCTCGACAGGGCAAAACACTGAAGCTTTCTTT
TRBJ2-5	.	many	TRBV4-3	CASSQDLYGEGETQYF	TGCGCCAGCAGCCAAGATTTATATGGTGAAGGAGAGACCCAGTACTTC
TRBJ1-2	TRBD1	many	TRBV5-1	CASSLDPGQGGGYTF	TGCGCCAGCAGCTTGGACCCGGGACAGGGTGGAGGCTACACCTTC
TRBJ1-1	TRBD1	few	TRBV6-6	CASSAGTDYTEAFF	TGTGCCAGCAGCGCCGGGACAGACTACACTGAAGCTTTCTTT
TRBJ2-3	.	many	TRBV5-1	CASSPGPQAGAMGDTQYF	TGCGCCAGCAGCCCTGGTCCTCAGGCGGGGGCCATGGGAGATACGCAGTATTTT
TRBJ2-3	TRBD1	many	TRBV6-2/TRBV6-3	CASSRRTGRPDTQYF	TGTGCCAGCAGTCGGAGGACAGGTCGACCCGATACGCAGTATTTT
TRBJ2-4	.	many	TRBV7-2	CASSPLVGKNIQYF	TGTGCCAGCAGCCCACTGGTGGGCAAAAACATTCAGTACTTC
TRBJ1-1	.	many	TRBV20-1	CSARLWRGAKNTEAFF	TGCAGTGCTAGGCTATGGAGGGGGGCGAAGAACACTGAAGCTTTCTTT
TRBJ2-5	TRBD2	.	TRBV28	CASSTSGGTQETQYF	TGTGCCAGCAGTACGAGCGGGGGGACCCAAGAGACCCAGTACTTC
TRBJ1-1	.	many	TRBV7-3	CASSFSGLGVTEAFF	TGTGCCAGCAGCTTTTCGGGCCTGGGGGTCACTGAAGCTTTCTTT
TRBJ1-1	.	many	TRBV5-1	CASSPQGIEAFF	TGCGCCAGCAGCCCTCAGGGGATTGAAGCTTTCTTT
TRBJ2-3	TRBD2	many	TRBV7-2	CASSITSGTDTQYF	TGTGCCAGCAGCATTACTAGCGGCACAGATACGCAGTATTTT
TRBJ1-2	.	.	TRBV5-5	CASSFASRGYTF	TGTGCCAGCAGCTTCGCGAGCCGTGGCTACACCTTC
TRBJ1-5	.	many	TRBV5-5	CASSLDWSAPSQHF	TGTGCCAGCAGCTTGGATTGGTCAGCTCCTTCCCAGCATTTT
TRBJ1-1	.	.	TRBV11-3	CASSLSKGKAFF	TGTGCCAGCAGCTTATCAAAGGGGAAAGCTTTCTTT
TRBJ1-2	TRBD1	.	TRBV5-1	CASSMNTGGYGYTF	TGCGCCAGCAGCATGAATACAGGGGGGTACGGCTACACCTTC
TRBJ1-5	TRBD1	many	TRBV15	CATSTRTGWNQPQHF	TGTGCCACCAGCACCCGGACAGGCTGGAATCAGCCCCAGCATTTT
TRBJ2-4	.	many	TRBV7-2	CASSFTRGDIQYF	TGTGCCAGCAGCTTTACAAGGGGAGACATTCAGTACTTC
TRBJ2-3	TRBD2	many	TRBV5-1	CASSLGVAGGPTDTQYF	TGCGCCAGCAGCTTGGGGGTAGCGGGGGGGCCCACAGATACGCAGTATTTT
TRBJ2-2	.	medium-sized	TRBV4-2	CASSPQGPDTGELFF	TGTGCCAGCAGCCCTCAGGGACCAGACACCGGGGAGCTGTTTTTT
TRBJ2-5	.	many	TRBV10-2	CASSVGRARETQYF	TGCGCCAGCAGTGTGGGCAGGGCAAGGGAGACCCAGTACTTC
TRBJ2-1	.	many	TRBV12-3/TRBV12-4	CASRSRRGYNEQFF	TGTGCCAGCAGGAGCCGGCGCGGCTACAATGAGCAGTTCTTC
TRBJ1-1	.	few	TRBV5-5	CASSLHENTEAFF	TGTGCCAGCAGCTTGCACGAGAACACTGAAGCTTTCTTT
TRBJ2-2	.	.	TRBV5-6	CASSLGPTGELFF	TGTGCCAGCAGCTTGGGACCTACCGGGGAGCTGTTTTTT
TRBJ2-2	TRBD1	many	TRBV7-2	CASSRDRVNTGELFF	TGTGCCAGCAGCAGGGACAGGGTTAACACCGGGGAGCTGTTTTTT
TRBJ2-1	.	many	TRBV5-5	CASSLGIGVRHNEQFF	TGTGCCAGCAGCTTGGGAATCGGGGTTAGGCACAATGAGCAGTTCTTC
TRBJ2-3	.	once	TRBV9	CASSVGLARATDTQYF	TGTGCCAGCAGCGTGGGCCTAGCGAGAGCGACAGATACGCAGTATTTT
TRBJ2-2	.	many	TRBV24-1	CATSDPFGDSTGELFF	TGTGCCACCAGTGACCCCTTCGGCGACTCCACCGGGGAGCTGTTTTTT
TRBJ2-3	TRBD2	many	TRBV20-1	CSARGLAGGRYADTQYF	TGCAGTGCTAGAGGACTAGCGGGGGGGCGGTATGCAGATACGCAGTATTTT
TRBJ2-3	TRBD2	many	TRBV20-1	CSATRTSGYTDTQYF	TGCAGTGCTACCCGAACTAGCGGGTACACAGATACGCAGTATTTT
TRBJ2-7	.	many	TRBV3-1	CASSLEPGYEQYF	TGTGCCAGCAGCCTAGAGCCAGGGTACGAGCAGTACTTC
TRBJ1-4	TRBD1	many	TRBV10-3	CAIRPGTGGDGEKLFF	TGTGCCATCAGACCCGGGACAGGGGGCGACGGTGAAAAACTGTTTTTT
TRBJ2-3	.	many	TRBV20-1	CSARELRPKDTQYF	TGCAGTGCTAGAGAACTCAGACCCAAAGATACGCAGTATTTT
TRBJ1-2	.	many	TRBV5-1	CASSFAGFEDGYTF	TGCGCCAGCAGCTTCGCAGGGTTTGAGGATGGCTACACCTTC
TRBJ2-5	TRBD1	many	TRBV5-1	CASSSQGARETQYF	TGCGCCAGCAGCTCTCAGGGGGCGCGGGAGACCCAGTACTTC
TRBJ2-7	TRBD1	.	TRBV20-1	CSALRTGVLYEQYF	TGCAGTGCCCTCCGGACAGGGGTTCTCTACGAGCAGTACTTC
TRBJ2-7	.	medium-sized	TRBV7-2	CASSLAGGGNYEQYF	TGTGCCAGCAGCTTAGCAGGGGGTGGGAACTACGAGCAGTACTTC
TRBJ2-7	TRBD1	many	TRBV20-1	CSARPGQEGVVQYF	TGCAGTGCTAGACCGGGACAGGAAGGTGTAGTGCAGTACTTC
TRBJ1-5	.	many	TRBV6-5	CASRSVRGAGRNQPQHF	TGTGCCAGCAGATCTGTGCGGGGAGCAGGGCGCAATCAGCCCCAGCATTTT
TRBJ1-1	.	.	TRBV20-1	CSAVRGASTEAFF	TGCAGTGCTGTCAGGGGCGCGAGCACTGAAGCTTTCTTT
TRBJ1-2	.	many	TRBV7-2	CASSLMGGVGGGYTF	TGTGCCAGCAGCTTAATGGGGGGGGTTGGCGGTGGCTACACCTTC
TRBJ2-7	.	many	TRBV7-2	CASSLGVAGIYEQYF	TGTGCCAGCAGCCTCGGGGTGGCGGGGATTTACGAGCAGTACTTC
TRBJ1-2	.	many	TRBV10-2	CASSVGRVGGYTF	TGCGCCAGCAGTGTCGGCAGGGTTGGTGGCTACACCTTC
TRBJ2-7	TRBD2	many	TRBV20-1	CSARDRRGVSYEQYF	TGCAGTGCTAGAGATCGTCGGGGGGTCTCCTACGAGCAGTACTTC
TRBJ2-1	.	many	TRBV6-1	CASSESRYEQFF	TGTGCCAGCAGCGAGAGTAGGTATGAGCAGTTCTTC
TRBJ2-5	.	many	TRBV10-3	CAISESRGETQYF	TGTGCCATCAGTGAGTCCAGAGGAGAGACCCAGTACTTC
TRBJ2-3	.	many	TRBV6-1	CASSERNRNTQYF	TGTGCCAGCAGTGAACGGAACAGGAATACGCAGTATTTT
TRBJ2-7	.	many	TRBV29-1	CSVEEPGVRSEQYF	TGCAGCGTTGAAGAACCGGGCGTAAGGTCCGAGCAGTACTTC
TRBJ2-3	.	many	TRBV30	CAWKFLTDTQYF	TGTGCCTGGAAGTTTTTAACAGATACGCAGTATTTT
TRBJ2-2	.	many	TRBV5-1	CASSPAGQGYTGELFF	TGCGCCAGCAGCCCAGCAGGGCAGGGCTACACCGGGGAGCTGTTTTTT
TRBJ1-2	.	.	TRBV11-2	CASSPGGVNYGYTF	TGTGCCAGCAGCCCTGGGGGGGTTAACTATGGCTACACCTTC
TRBJ1-1	.	.	TRBV11-3	CASSLVARRGDEAFF	TGTGCCAGCAGCTTAGTTGCACGAAGGGGAGATGAAGCTTTCTTT
TRBJ1-2	.	many	TRBV5-5	CASSLLIRGDYGYTF	TGTGCCAGCAGCTTGTTAATCCGGGGCGACTATGGCTACACCTTC
TRBJ1-4	.	many	TRBV5-1	CASNNAGLGREKLFF	TGCGCCAGCAACAACGCGGGATTAGGTCGTGAAAAACTGTTTTTT